This T cell receptor beta chain was recorded in a study of CXCR3-negative and CXCR3-positive naive CD8 T cells. Overall study context: Sequencing gave around 140 million TRB reads overall, about 1.5 +/- 0.3 million per library.

This CDR3 is built from 12 residues. Study-wide points: Naive CXCR3-positive and CXCR3-negative cells shared similar TRBV-TRBJ usage, unlike memory cells. Diversity was high in both naive subsets and much lower in memory cells.

The authors made the TRB cDNA libraries by 5' RACE using UMI labels. No DNA is given; TCRdb re-called the 5' RACE reads and lists each CDR3 protein once. This table holds around 57,000 distinct CDR3 sequences. As for this clonotype: Its antigen is not identified.

This clonotype was sampled from a human donor in good health. Some clones in this sample may be carry-over from other donors' samples. The rearrangement joins TRBV12-3 or TRBV12-4 to TRBJ2-3. Sequencing used memory CD8+ T cells from blood. The CDR3 here is CASSEGTDTQYF.